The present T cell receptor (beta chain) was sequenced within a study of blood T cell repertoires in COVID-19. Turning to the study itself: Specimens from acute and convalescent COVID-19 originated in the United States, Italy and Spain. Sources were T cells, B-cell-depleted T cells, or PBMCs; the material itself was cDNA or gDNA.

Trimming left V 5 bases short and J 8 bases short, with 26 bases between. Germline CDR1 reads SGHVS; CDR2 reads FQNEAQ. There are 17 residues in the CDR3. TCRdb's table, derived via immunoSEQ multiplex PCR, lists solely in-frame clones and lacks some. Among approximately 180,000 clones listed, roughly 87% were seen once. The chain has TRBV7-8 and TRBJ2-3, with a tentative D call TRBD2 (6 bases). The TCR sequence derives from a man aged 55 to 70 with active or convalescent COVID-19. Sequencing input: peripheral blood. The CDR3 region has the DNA TGTGCCAGCAGCCCCTCCACCGGGGCGGGGCACTTCGGTACGCAGTATTTT. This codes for CASSPSTGAGHFGTQYF. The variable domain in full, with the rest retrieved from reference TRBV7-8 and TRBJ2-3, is GAGVSQSPRYKVAKRGQDVALRCDPISGHVSLFWYQQALGQGPEFLTYFQNEAQLDKSGLPSDRFFAERPEGSVSTLKIQRTQQEDSAVYLCASSPSTGAGHFGTQYFGPGTRLTVL.